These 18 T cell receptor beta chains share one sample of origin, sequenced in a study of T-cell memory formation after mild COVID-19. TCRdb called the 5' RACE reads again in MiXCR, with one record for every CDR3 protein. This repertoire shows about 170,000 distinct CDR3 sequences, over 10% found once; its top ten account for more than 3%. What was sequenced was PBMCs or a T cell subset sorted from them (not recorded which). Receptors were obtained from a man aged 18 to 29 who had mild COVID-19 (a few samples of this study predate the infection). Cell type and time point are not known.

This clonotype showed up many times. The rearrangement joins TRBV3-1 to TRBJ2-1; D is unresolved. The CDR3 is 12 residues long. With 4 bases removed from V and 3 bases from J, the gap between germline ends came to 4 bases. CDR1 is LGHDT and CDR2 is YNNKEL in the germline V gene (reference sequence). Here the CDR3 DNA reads TGTGCCAGCAGCCCGCGCTACAATGAGCAGTTCTTC. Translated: CASSPRYNEQFF.

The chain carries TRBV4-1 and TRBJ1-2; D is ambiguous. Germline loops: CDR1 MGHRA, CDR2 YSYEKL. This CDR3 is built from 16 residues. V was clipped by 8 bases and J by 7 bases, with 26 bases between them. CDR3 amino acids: CASHAFGDTKWRGYTF. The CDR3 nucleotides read TGCGCCAGCCACGCGTTTGGGGATACCAAATGGCGTGGCTACACCTTC.

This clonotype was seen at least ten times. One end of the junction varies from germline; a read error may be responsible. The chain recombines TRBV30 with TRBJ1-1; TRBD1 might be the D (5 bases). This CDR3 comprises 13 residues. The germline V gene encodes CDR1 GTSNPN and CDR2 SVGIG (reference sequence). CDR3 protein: CALGRGFGTEAFF. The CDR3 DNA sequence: TGCGCTCTGGGGCGTGGTTTTGGGACTGAAGCTTTCTTT.

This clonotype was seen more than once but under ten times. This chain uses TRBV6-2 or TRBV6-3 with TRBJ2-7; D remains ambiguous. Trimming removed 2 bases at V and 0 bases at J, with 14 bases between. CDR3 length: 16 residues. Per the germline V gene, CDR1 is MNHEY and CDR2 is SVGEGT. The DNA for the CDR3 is TGTGCCAGCAGTTACCTCGGGCGGTTTAGCTCCTACGAGCAGTACTTC. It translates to CASSYLGRFSSYEQYF.

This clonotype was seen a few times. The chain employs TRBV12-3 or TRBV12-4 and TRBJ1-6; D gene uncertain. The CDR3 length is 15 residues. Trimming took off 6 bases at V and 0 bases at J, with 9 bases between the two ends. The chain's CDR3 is CASRRGVSYNSPLHF. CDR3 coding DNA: TGTGCCAGCAGACGAGGAGTCTCCTATAATTCACCCCTCCACTTT.

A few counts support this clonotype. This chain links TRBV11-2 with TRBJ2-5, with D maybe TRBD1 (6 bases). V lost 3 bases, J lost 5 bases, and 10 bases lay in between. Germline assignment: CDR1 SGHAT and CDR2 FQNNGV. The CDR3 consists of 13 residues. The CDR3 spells CASSLDSSETQYF. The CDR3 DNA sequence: TGTGCCAGCAGCTTGGACAGTTCGGAGACCCAGTACTTC.

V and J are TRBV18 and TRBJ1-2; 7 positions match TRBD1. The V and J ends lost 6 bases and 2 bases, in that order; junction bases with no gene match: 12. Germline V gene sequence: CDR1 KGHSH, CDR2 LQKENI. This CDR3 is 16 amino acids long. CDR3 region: CASSTPSDRANYGYTF. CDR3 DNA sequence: TGTGCCAGCTCGACCCCATCCGACAGGGCAAACTATGGCTACACCTTC.

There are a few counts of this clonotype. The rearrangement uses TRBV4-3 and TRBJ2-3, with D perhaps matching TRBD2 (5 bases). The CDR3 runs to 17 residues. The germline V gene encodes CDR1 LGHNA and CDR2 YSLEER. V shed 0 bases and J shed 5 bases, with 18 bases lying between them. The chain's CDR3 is CASSQESHWGVGDTQYF. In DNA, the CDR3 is TGCGCCAGCAGCCAAGAGTCACATTGGGGAGTTGGAGATACGCAGTATTTT.

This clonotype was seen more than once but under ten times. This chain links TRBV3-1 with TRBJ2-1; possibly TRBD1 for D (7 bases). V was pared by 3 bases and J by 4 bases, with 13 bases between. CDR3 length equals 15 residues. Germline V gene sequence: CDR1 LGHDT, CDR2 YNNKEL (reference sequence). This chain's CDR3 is CASSQGTAGYNEQFF. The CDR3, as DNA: TGTGCCAGCAGCCAGGGGACAGCGGGTTACAATGAGCAGTTCTTC.

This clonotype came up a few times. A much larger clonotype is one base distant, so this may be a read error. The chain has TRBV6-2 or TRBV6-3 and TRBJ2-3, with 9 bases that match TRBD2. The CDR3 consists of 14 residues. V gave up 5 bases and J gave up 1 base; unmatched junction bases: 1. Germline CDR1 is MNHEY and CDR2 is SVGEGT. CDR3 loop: CASSIAGGTDTQYF. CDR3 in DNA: TGTGCCAGCAGTATAGCGGGGGGCACAGATACGCAGTATTTT.

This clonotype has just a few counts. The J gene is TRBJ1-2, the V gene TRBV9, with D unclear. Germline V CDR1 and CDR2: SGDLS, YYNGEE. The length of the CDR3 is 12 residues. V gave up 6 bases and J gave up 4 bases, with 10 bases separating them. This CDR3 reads CASNRHLYGYTF. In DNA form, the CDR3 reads TGTGCCAGCAACCGACATCTCTATGGCTACACCTTC.

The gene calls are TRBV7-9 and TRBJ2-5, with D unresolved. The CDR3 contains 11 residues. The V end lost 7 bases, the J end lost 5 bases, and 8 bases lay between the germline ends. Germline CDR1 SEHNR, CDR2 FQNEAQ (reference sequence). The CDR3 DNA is TGTGCCAGCACCCCTGTGGAGACCCAGTACTTC. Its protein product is CASTPVETQYF.

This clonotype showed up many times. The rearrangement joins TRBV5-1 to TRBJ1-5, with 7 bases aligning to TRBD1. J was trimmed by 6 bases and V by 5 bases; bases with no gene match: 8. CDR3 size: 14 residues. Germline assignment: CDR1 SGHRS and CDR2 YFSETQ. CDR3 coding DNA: TGCGCCAGCAGAACCGACAGGGAGGCTCAGCCCCAGCATTTT. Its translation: CASRTDREAQPQHF.

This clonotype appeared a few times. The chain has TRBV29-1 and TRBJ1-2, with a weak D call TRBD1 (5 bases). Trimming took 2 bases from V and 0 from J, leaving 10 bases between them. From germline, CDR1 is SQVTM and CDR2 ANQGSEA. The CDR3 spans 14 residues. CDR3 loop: CSVELGVANYGYTF. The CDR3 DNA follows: TGCAGCGTTGAACTGGGGGTGGCTAACTATGGCTACACCTTC.

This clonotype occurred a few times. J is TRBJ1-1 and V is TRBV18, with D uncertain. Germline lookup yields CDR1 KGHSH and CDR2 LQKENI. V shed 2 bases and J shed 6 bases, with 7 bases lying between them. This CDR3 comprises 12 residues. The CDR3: CASSPIYAEAFF. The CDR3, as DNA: TGTGCCAGCTCACCAATTTACGCTGAAGCTTTCTTT.

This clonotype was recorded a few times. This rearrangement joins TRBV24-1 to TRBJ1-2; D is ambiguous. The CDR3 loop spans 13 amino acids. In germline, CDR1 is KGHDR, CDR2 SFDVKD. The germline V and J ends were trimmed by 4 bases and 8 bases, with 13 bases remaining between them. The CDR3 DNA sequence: TGTGCCACCAGTGACGACGGAATAAGCGGCTACACCTTC. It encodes CATSDDGISGYTF.

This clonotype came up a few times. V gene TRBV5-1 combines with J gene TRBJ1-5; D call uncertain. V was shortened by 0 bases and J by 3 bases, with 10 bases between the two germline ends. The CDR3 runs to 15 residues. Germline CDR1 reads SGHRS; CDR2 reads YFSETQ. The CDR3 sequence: CASSLGTEVNQPQHF. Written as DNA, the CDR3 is TGCGCCAGCAGCTTGGGAACAGAAGTCAATCAGCCCCAGCATTTT. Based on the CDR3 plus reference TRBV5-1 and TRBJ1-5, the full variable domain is KAGVTQTPRYLIKTRGQQVTLSCSPISGHRSVSWYQQTPGQGLQFLFEYFSETQRNKGNFPGRFSGRQFSNSRSEMNVSTLELGDSALYLCASSLGTEVNQPQHFGDGTRLSIL.

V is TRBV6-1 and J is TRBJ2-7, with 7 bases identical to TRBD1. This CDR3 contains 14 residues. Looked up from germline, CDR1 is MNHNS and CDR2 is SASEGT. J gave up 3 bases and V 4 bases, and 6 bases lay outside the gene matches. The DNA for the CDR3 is TGTGCCAGCAGTGCGACAGGGCTGGGCTACGAGCAGTACTTC. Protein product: CASSATGLGYEQYF.